This TCR beta chain emerged from a study of T cells in Graves' hyperthyroidism and ophthalmopathy. Regarding the study as a whole: Most expanded thyroid clonotypes above 0.001 recurred in blood.

The diagnostic basis comprised clinical symptoms, serum thyroxine and TRAb, thyroid ultrasound and orbital computed tomography. V was trimmed by 6 bases and J by 12 bases, leaving 11 bases between them. CDR3 size: 10 residues. Germline CDR1 reads LNHDA; CDR2 reads SQIVND (reference sequence). In the case of this clonotype: Its antigen remains unidentified.

Amplification of TCR beta CDR3 regions used RNA as the template. When the TCR CDR3 underwent first-round RT-PCR, the HTBI primer set was used. Each CDR3 protein is one row after TCRdb ran MiXCR on the multiplex PCR reads. This repertoire shows 600,000 to 700,000 distinct CDR3 sequences, just under 45% found once; its top ten account for less than 9.5%. This receptor was taken from an adult man with Graves' disease, either hyperthyroidism or ophthalmopathy (not recorded which). The genes are TRBV19 and TRBJ1-1; a weak D match, TRBD1 (5 bases). Sequences were obtained from peripheral blood or thyroid tissue (not recorded which). Written as DNA, the CDR3 is TGTGCCAGTAGCTTCGGACAAACTTTCTTT. Translating gives CASSFGQTFF.